This T cell receptor (beta chain) was documented in a study of T cells in narcolepsy. General study findings and limits: Autoreactive HCRT-specific and TRIB2-specific clonotypes were marked in same-patient CSF-versus-blood CD4+ comparisons. Autoreactive clone sequences were missing from some blood memory CD4+ repertoires.

Comments on this clone: The antigen is undetermined. One end of the junction varies from germline; a read error may be responsible.

The table came from immunoSEQ multiplex PCR; TCRdb's copy has only in-frame clones and leaves some out. The sample consists of about 25,000 clones, 80% to 90% of them appearing once. This sequence originates from a human donor with narcolepsy. The sample taken for sequencing was CD45RA- memory CD4+ T cells from PBMCs.

The CDR3 DNA is TGTGCCAGCAATTTAGCGGGAGTCGGGAATGAGCAGTTCTTC. Amino acid sequence: CASNLAGVGNEQFF. This chain uses TRBV28 with TRBJ2-1; 9 bases line up with TRBD2. Germline V CDR1 and CDR2: MDHEN, SYDVKM. The CDR3 covers 14 residues.